The T cell receptor beta chain described here comes from a study of control samples from healthy donors and cancer patients. There are 13 residues in the CDR3. Deletions cut 3 bases from V and 5 bases from J, with 7 bases between. Germline CDR1 LNHDA, CDR2 SQIVND (reference sequence). Only in-frame clones appear in the TCRdb table, and some are missing; sequencing was by immunoSEQ multiplex PCR. Among some 410,000 clones listed, more than 80% were seen once. This chain connects TRBV19 to TRBJ2-2; D uncertain. Sequencing input: PBMCs. The sequence came from a man in his forties with head and neck cancer. The CDR3 region has the DNA TGTGCCAGTAGTATGGTAGAGACCGGGGAGCTGTTTTTT. It codes for CASSMVETGELFF.